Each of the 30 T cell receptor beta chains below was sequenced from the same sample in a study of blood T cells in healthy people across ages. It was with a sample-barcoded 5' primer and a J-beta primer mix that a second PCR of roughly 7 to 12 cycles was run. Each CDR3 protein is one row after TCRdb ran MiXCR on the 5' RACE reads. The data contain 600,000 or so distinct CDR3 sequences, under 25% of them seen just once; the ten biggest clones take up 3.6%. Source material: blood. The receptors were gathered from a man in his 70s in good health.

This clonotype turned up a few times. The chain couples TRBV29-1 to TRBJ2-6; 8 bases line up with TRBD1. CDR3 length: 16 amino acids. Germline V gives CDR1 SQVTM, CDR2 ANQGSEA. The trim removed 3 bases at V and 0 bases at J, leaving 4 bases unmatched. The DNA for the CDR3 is TGCAGCGTTGATGGACAGGGAACCTCTGGGGCCAACGTCCTGACTTTC. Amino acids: CSVDGQGTSGANVLTF.

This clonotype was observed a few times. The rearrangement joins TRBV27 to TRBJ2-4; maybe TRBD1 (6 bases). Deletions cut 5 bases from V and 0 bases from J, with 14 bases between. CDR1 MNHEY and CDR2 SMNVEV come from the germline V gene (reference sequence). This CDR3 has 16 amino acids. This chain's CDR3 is CASSLRSGEAKNIQYF. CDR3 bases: TGTGCCAGCAGTCTTAGATCAGGGGAAGCCAAAAACATTCAGTACTTC.

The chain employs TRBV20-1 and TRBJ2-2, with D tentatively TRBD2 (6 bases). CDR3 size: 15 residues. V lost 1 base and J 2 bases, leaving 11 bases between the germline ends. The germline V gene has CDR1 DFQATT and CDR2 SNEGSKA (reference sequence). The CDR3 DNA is TGCAGTGCTAGAGTTAGCGGATATAACACCGGGGAGCTGTTTTTT. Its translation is CSARVSGYNTGELFF.

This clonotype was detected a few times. CDR3 in amino acids: CAIKGQENSPLHF. CDR3 DNA sequence: TGTGCCATCAAGGGACAGGAGAATTCACCCCTCCACTTT. V usage is TRBV10-3 and J usage is TRBJ1-6, with 8 bases identical to TRBD1. The V segment lost 7 bases and the J segment 7 bases; nucleotides outside the gene matches: 3. Germline V gene sequence: CDR1 ENHRY, CDR2 SYGVKD. The CDR3 has 13 residues.

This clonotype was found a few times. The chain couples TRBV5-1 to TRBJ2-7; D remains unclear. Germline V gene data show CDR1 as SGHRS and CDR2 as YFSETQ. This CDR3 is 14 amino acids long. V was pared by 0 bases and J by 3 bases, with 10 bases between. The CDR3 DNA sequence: TGCGCCAGCAGCTTGGCCAACAGCGTCTACGAGCAGTACTTC. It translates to CASSLANSVYEQYF.

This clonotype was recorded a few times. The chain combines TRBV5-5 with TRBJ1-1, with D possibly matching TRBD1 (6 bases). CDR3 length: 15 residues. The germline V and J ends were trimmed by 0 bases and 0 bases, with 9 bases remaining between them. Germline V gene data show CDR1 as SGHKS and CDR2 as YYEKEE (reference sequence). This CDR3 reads CASSLGGPMNTEAFF. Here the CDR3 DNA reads TGTGCCAGCAGCTTGGGGGGGCCCATGAACACTGAAGCTTTCTTT.

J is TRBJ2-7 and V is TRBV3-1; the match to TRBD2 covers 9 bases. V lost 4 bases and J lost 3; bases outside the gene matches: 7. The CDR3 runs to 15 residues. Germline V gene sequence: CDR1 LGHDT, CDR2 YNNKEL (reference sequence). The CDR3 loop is CASSLSGRGDYEQYF. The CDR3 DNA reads TGTGCCAGCAGCCTTAGCGGGAGAGGGGACTACGAGCAGTACTTC.

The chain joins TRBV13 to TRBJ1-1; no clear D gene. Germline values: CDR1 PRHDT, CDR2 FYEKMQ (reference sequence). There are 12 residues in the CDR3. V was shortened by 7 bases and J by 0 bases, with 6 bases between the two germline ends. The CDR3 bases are TGTGCCAGCACAGGCATGAACACTGAAGCTTTCTTT. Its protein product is CASTGMNTEAFF.

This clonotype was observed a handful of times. In DNA, the CDR3 is TGCAGTGCTAGAGCGGGAGCAGGAGTGAACACTGAAGCTTTCTTT. Protein: CSARAGAGVNTEAFF. V and J are TRBV20-1 and TRBJ1-1; D not certain. Trimming cost V 1 base and J 0 bases, with 12 bases left between them. Germline V gene data show CDR1 as DFQATT and CDR2 as SNEGSKA (reference sequence). The CDR3 consists of 15 residues.

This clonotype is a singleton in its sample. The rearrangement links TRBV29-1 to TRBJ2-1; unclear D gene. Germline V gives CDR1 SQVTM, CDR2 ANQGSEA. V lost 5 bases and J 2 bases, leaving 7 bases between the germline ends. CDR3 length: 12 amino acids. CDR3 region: CSVQSAYNEQFF. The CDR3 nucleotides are TGCAGCGTTCAGTCAGCCTACAATGAGCAGTTCTTC.

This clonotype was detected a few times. DNA of the CDR3: TGTGCCAGCAGTTTAGGCGCAGACTCCTACGAGCAGTACTTC. Translating it yields CASSLGADSYEQYF. This chain links TRBV12-3 or TRBV12-4 with TRBJ2-7; D gene uncertain. With 1 base removed from V and 0 bases from J, the gap between germline ends came to 7 bases. The CDR3 loop spans 14 amino acids.

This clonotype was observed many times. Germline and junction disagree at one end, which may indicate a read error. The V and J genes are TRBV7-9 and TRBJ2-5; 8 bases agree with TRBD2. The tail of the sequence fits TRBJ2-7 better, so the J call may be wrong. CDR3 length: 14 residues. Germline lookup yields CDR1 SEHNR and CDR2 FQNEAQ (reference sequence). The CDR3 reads CASSLAGTGYEQYF. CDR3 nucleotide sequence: TGTGCCAGCAGCCTAGCGGGCACGGGCTACGAGCAGTACTTC.

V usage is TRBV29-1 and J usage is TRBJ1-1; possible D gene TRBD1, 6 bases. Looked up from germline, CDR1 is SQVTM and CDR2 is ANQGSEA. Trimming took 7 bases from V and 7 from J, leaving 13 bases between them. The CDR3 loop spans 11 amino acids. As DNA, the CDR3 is TGCAGCGGAAAGCAGGGGTTTGAAGCTTTCTTT. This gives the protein CSGKQGFEAFF.

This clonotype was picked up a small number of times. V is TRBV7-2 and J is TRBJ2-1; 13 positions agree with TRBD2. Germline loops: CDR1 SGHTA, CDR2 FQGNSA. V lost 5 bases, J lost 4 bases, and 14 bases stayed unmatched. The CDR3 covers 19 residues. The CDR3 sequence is CASSRGSGTSGVRYNEQFF. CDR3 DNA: TGTGCCAGCAGCCGCGGAAGTGGGACTAGCGGGGTTAGGTACAATGAGCAGTTCTTC.

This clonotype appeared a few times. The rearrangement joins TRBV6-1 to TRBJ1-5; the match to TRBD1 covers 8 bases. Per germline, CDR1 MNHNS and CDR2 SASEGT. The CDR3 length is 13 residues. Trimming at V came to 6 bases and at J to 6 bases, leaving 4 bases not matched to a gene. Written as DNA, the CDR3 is TGTGCCAGCAGACAGGGGGGAAGTCAGCCCCAGCATTTT. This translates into CASRQGGSQPQHF.

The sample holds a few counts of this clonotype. For the CDR3, the DNA is TGCAGTGCCCCCCGGCGGGAGATCTCAGATACGCAGTATTTT. It yields the protein CSAPRREISDTQYF. This sequence joins TRBV20-1 and TRBJ2-3, with 7 positions matching TRBD2. V shed 6 bases, J shed 4 bases, and the junction held 10 bases outside the gene matches. CDR1 and CDR2 from the germline V gene are DFQATT and SNEGSKA (reference sequence). This CDR3 has 14 amino acids.

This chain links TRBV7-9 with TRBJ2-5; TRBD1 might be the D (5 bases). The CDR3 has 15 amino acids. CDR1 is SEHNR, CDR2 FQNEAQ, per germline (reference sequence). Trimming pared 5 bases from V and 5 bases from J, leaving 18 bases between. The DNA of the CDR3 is TGTGCCAGCAGCACCGACAGCGACAGTTGGGAGACCCAGTACTTC. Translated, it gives CASSTDSDSWETQYF.

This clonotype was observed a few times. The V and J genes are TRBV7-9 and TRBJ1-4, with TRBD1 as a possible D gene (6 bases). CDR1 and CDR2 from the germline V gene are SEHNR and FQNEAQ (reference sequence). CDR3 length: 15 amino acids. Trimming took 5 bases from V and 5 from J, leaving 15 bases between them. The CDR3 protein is CASSPTDRLNEKLFF. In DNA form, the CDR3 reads TGTGCCAGCAGCCCCACAGACAGGTTGAATGAAAAACTGTTTTTT.

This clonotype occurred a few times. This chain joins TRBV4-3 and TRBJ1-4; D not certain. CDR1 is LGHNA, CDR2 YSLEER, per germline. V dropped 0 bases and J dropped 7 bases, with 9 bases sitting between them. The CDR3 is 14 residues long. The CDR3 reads CASSQDVSSEKLFF. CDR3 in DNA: TGCGCCAGCAGCCAAGACGTGTCTAGTGAAAAACTGTTTTTT.

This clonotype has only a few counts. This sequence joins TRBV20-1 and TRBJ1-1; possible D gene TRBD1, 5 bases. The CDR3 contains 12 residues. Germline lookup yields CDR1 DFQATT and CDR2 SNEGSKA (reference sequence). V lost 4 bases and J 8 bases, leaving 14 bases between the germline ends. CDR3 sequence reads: CSAKPRVPEAFF. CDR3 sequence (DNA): TGCAGTGCTAAGCCCAGGGTCCCCGAAGCTTTCTTT.

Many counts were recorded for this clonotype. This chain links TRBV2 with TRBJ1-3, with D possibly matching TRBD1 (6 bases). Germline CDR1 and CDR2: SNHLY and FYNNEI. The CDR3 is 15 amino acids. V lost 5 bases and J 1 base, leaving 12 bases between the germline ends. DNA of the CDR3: TGTGCCAGCAGTCTTGCTACAGGGTCTGGAAACACCATATATTTT. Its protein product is CASSLATGSGNTIYF.

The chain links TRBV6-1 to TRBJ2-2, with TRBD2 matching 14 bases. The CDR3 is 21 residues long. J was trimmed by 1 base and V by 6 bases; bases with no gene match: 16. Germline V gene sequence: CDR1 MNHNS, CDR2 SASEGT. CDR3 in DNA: TGTGCCAGCAGCCGCTTGGCGCCGACCGGGACTAGCGGGGGGAACACCGGGGAGCTGTTTTTT. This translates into CASSRLAPTGTSGGNTGELFF.

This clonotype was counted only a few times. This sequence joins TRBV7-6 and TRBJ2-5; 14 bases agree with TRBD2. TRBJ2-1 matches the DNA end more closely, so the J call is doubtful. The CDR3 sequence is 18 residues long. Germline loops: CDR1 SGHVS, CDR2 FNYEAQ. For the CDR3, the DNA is TGTGCCAGCAGCTTAGAGACTATGGGACTAGCGGGAGTAAATGAGCAGTTCTTC. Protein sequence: CASSLETMGLAGVNEQFF.

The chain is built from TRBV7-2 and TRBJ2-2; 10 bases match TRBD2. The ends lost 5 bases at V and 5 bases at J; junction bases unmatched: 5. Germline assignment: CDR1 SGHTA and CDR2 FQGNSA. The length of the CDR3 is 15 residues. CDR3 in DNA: TGTGCCAGCAGCCGAGCGGGAGGGAAAACCGGGGAGCTGTTTTTT. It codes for CASSRAGGKTGELFF.

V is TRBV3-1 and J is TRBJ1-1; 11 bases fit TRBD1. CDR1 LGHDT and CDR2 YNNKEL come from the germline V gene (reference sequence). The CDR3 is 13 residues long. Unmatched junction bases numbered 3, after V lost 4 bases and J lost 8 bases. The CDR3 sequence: CASSRTGGAEAFF. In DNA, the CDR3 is TGTGCCAGCAGCCGGACAGGGGGCGCAGAAGCTTTCTTT.

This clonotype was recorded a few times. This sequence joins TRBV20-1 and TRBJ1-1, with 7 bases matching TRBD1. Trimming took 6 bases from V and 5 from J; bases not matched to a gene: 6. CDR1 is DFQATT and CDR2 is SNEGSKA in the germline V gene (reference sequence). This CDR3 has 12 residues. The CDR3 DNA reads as TGCAGTGCCAAACAGGGGTTGACTGAAGCTTTCTTT. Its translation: CSAKQGLTEAFF.

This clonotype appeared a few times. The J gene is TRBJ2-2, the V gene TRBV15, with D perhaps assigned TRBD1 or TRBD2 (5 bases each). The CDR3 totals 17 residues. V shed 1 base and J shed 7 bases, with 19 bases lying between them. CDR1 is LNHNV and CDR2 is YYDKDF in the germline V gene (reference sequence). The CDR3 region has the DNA TGTGCCACCAGCAGAGGGGACCTACGGGTGGATAGCGGGGAGCTGTTTTTT. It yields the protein CATSRGDLRVDSGELFF.

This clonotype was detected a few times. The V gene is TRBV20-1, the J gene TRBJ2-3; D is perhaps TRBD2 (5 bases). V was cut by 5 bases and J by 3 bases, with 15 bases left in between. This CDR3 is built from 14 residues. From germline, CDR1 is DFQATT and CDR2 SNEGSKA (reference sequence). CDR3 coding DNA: TGCAGTGCTGCGCCGGGGTTTGGGACAGATACGCAGTATTTT. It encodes CSAAPGFGTDTQYF.

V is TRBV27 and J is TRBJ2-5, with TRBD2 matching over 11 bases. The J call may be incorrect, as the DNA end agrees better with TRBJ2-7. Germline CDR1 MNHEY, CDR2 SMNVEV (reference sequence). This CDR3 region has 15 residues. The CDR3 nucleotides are TGTGCCAGCAGTTCGAGACTAGCGGGGCCCTACGAGCAGTACTTC. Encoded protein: CASSSRLAGPYEQYF.

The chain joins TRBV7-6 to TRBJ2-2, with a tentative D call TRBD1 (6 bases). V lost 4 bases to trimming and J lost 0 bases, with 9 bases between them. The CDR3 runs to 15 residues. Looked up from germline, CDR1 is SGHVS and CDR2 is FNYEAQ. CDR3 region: CASSSGVTNTGELFF. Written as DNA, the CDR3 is TGTGCCAGCAGCTCAGGGGTCACGAACACCGGGGAGCTGTTTTTT.